This TCR beta chain came from a study of shared clonotypes between healthy human individuals. Study results and limitations: Non-shared clonotypes showed lower generation probabilities than clonotypes common to all four donors. What rarefaction showed was incomplete sorted-subset sequencing despite large depth.

Sequencing used immunoSEQ multiplex PCR; TCRdb keeps in-frame clones, though not all of them. Of roughly 2.6 million clones listed, approximately 94% are singletons. Points on this clone: Its antigen is not known.

V lost 2 bases to trimming and J lost 1 base, with 8 bases between them. The CDR3 covers 14 residues. Germline assignment: CDR1 KGHSH and CDR2 LQKENI. The sample was naive CD4+ T cells sorted from blood. Subset of the sample: CD45RA+ positively selected. This receptor was obtained from a man younger than 30 in good health. J is TRBJ2-5 and V is TRBV18; D is uncertain. This CDR3 reads CASSPSSPQETQYF. The CDR3 nucleotides read TGTGCCAGCTCACCATCTAGTCCCCAAGAGACCCAGTACTTC.